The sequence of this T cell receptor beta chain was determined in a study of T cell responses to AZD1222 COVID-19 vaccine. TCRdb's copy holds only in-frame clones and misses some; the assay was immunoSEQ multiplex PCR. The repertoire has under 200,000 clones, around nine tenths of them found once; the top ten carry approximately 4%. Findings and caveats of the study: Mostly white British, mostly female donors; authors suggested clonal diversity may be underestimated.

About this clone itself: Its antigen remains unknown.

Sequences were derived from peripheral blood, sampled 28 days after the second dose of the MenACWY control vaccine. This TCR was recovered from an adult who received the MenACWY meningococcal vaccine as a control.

CDR3 loop: CASSSSGRGPYEQYF. The CDR3 DNA is TGTGCCAGCAGCTCCAGCGGGAGAGGGCCCTACGAGCAGTACTTC. This chain links TRBV5-6 with TRBJ2-7, with TRBD2 matching 8 bases. Trimming took 3 bases from V and 2 from J; bases not matched to a gene: 7. CDR1 and CDR2 (germline): SGHDT, YYEEEE. The CDR3 spans 15 residues.